This T cell receptor (beta chain) was sequenced in a study of T cell changes during pregnancy in multiple sclerosis. This CDR3 comprises 15 residues. CDR1 is MGHRA, CDR2 YSYEKL, per germline. Deletions cut 2 bases from V and 4 bases from J, with 14 bases between. Sequencing used immunoSEQ multiplex PCR; TCRdb keeps in-frame clones, though not all of them. The sample carries over 25,000 clones, about 89% recorded once. V usage is TRBV4-1 and J usage is TRBJ2-5; D is undetermined. This material consisted of CD8+ T cells from peripheral blood mononuclear cells, taken after pregnancy. The receptor was derived from a female donor with multiple sclerosis, enrolled in a pregnancy study. In DNA form, the CDR3 reads TGCGCCAGCAGCCAAAACCCCGGTTCACCAGAGACCCAGTACTTC. It specifies CASSQNPGSPETQYF.